This entry lists 30 T cell receptor beta chains sequenced from one sample in a study of T cells in Graves' hyperthyroidism and ophthalmopathy. Researchers took RNA transcripts and amplified the TCR beta CDR3 regions from them. First-round RT-PCR of the TCR CDR3 relied on the HTBI primer set. TCRdb recomputed calls from the multiplex PCR reads with MiXCR, one row per CDR3 protein. The sample lists roughly 300,000 distinct CDR3 sequences; 21% were seen once. The sample taken for sequencing was blood. The receptors come from a woman aged 45-60 years with Graves' hyperthyroidism.

The chain recombines TRBV4-2 with TRBJ1-3; D ambiguous. This CDR3 has 14 amino acids. Germline V gene lookup returns CDR1 LGHNA and CDR2 YNFKEQ. Trimming stripped 0 bases from V and 8 bases from J, with 11 bases between. In DNA, the CDR3 is TGTGCCAGCAGCCAAGAATGGGGTTCGGACACCATATATTTT. Translated, it gives CASSQEWGSDTIYF.

This clonotype showed up many times. It may be a read error: a sequence one base away is much more abundant. The chain employs TRBV5-1 and TRBJ1-1; D is possibly TRBD1 (6 bases). This CDR3 is 19 amino acids long. CDR1 is SGHRS, CDR2 YFSETQ, per germline. Trimming pared 0 bases from V and 3 bases from J, leaving 24 bases between. The DNA of the CDR3 is TGCGCCAGCAGCTTGGGATATGCTGGGGGGCGCAGGAGGGACACTGAAGCTTTCTTT. It is translated as CASSLGYAGGRRRDTEAFF.

Remarks on this clonotype: A much larger clone differs from this one at a single base, so this may be a read error. This rearrangement joins TRBV30 to TRBJ2-1; D may be TRBD1 or TRBD2 (5 bases each). CDR3 length: 14 residues. V dropped 1 base and J dropped 4 bases, with 11 bases sitting between them. Per the germline V gene, CDR1 is GTSNPN and CDR2 is SVGIG (reference sequence). CDR3 region: CAWSEGPLYNEQFF. DNA of the CDR3: TGTGCCTGGAGTGAGGGACCTCTGTACAATGAGCAGTTCTTC.

The chain has TRBV25-1 and TRBJ2-1; D ambiguous. The CDR3 sequence is 14 residues long. Per the germline V gene, CDR1 is MGHDK and CDR2 is SYGVNS. V was shortened by 5 bases and J by 10 bases, with 18 bases between the two germline ends. The CDR3 region is CASSQDPSYVEQFF. The CDR3 DNA reads TGTGCCAGCAGTCAAGATCCCAGCTACGTGGAGCAGTTCTTC.

A few counts support this clonotype. This may stem from a read error, because a much larger clone lies one nucleotide away. The chain has TRBV5-6 and TRBJ2-1; D remains unclear. The CDR3 runs to 13 residues. Germline loops: CDR1 SGHDT, CDR2 YYEEEE. CDR3 in DNA: TGTGCCAGCAGCCCGACTCCCCACAATGAGCAGTCCTTC. Translating gives CASSPTPHNEQSF.

This clonotype was found many times. The chain has TRBV3-1 and TRBJ2-6; 10 bases fit TRBD1. The ends lost 4 bases at V and 1 base at J; junction bases unmatched: 10. Germline values: CDR1 LGHDT, CDR2 YNNKEL (reference sequence). There are 19 residues in the CDR3. CDR3 DNA: TGTGCCAGCAGCCCGGGTTCGGGACAGGGGCGATCTGGGGCCAACGTCCTGACTTTC. This translates into CASSPGSGQGRSGANVLTF. The variable domain in full, completed from reference TRBV3-1 and TRBJ2-6, reads DTAVSQTPKYLVTQMGNDKSIKCEQNLGHDTMYWYKQDSKKFLKIMFSYNNKELIINETVPNRFSPKSPDKAHLNLHINSLELGDSAVYFCASSPGSGQGRSGANVLTFGAGSRLTVL.

This clonotype was detected only a few times. This clone may be a read error of a much larger clone one base away. DNA of the CDR3: TGCAGTGCCCCGTTGGGTCAGTACGAGCAGTACTTC. Protein: CSAPLGQYEQYF. The V gene is TRBV20-1, the J gene TRBJ2-7; D not resolved. The CDR3 consists of 12 residues. In germline, CDR1 is DFQATT, CDR2 SNEGSKA (reference sequence). V lost 6 bases and J 4 bases, leaving 13 bases between the germline ends.

This clonotype was observed many times. CDR3 sequence (DNA): TGTGCCAGCGCCGCAAACCCGGTGAATTCACCCCTCCACTTT. It is translated as CASAANPVNSPLHF. The chain is built from TRBV2 and TRBJ1-6; D remains unclear. The CDR3 has 14 amino acids. Trimming stripped 8 bases from V and 7 bases from J, with 15 bases between. Germline CDR1 and CDR2: SNHLY and FYNNEI.

This rearrangement joins TRBV20-1 to TRBJ2-7; a possible D gene is TRBD2 (6 bases). The germline V gene encodes CDR1 DFQATT and CDR2 SNEGSKA (reference sequence). Trimming shortened V by 0 bases and J by 3 bases, and 15 bases separated the two germline ends. This CDR3 spans 15 amino acids. Here the CDR3 reads CSARDPGNGGYEQYF. The CDR3 DNA reads as TGCAGTGCTAGAGATCCAGGGAACGGGGGCTACGAGCAGTACTTC.

V usage is TRBV2 and J usage is TRBJ1-1; 7 bases line up with TRBD1. From germline, CDR1 is SNHLY and CDR2 FYNNEI. The CDR3 runs 13 residues. V lost 5 bases and J lost 6; bases outside the gene matches: 6. The CDR3 region has the DNA TGTGCCAGCAGTCCGACAGGGAAAGCTGAAGCTTTCTTT. It translates to CASSPTGKAEAFF.

J is TRBJ2-1 and V is TRBV28; 8 bases align to TRBD2. The V gene's germline CDR1 is MDHEN and CDR2 SYDVKM. This CDR3 is built from 16 residues. With 7 bases clipped from V and 2 bases from J, the junction kept 10 bases outside the gene matches. The CDR3 sequence is CASTPSGGAPYNEQFF. DNA for the CDR3: TGTGCCAGCACCCCCTCCGGGGGGGCCCCCTACAATGAGCAGTTCTTC.

This clonotype was seen at least ten times. In DNA form, the CDR3 reads TGTGCCAGCAGTTACTCGATGACAGGGGCTGAAAGCTATGGCTACACCTTC. This translates into CASSYSMTGAESYGYTF. The chain joins TRBV6-6 to TRBJ1-2; TRBD1 aligns across 8 bases. Germline CDR1 is MNHNY and CDR2 is SVGAGI (reference sequence). The CDR3 runs 17 residues. Trimming removed 0 bases from V and 4 bases from J; junction bases left unmatched: 10.

This clonotype was recorded a few times. V and J are TRBV11-3 and TRBJ2-7; D gene ambiguous. This CDR3 comprises 13 residues. The germline V gene has CDR1 SGHNT and CDR2 YENEEA. Trimming removed 1 base at V and 3 bases at J, with 7 bases between. This CDR3 reads CASSLGPLYEQYF. CDR3 coding DNA: TGTGCCAGCAGCTTAGGGCCCCTCTACGAGCAGTACTTC.

This clonotype was observed many times. The gene calls are TRBV11-2 and TRBJ2-3, with 12 nucleotides matching TRBD2. Germline CDR1 SGHAT, CDR2 FQNNGV. There are 16 residues in the CDR3. V dropped 5 bases and J dropped 6; count of bases not matched to a gene: 9. This CDR3 is CASSRLAGVGGDTQYF. In DNA, the CDR3 is TGTGCCAGCAGCCGACTAGCGGGAGTCGGGGGGGATACGCAGTATTTT.

The chain joins TRBV5-1 to TRBJ1-1; weak D call: TRBD1 (5 bases). CDR3 length: 13 amino acids. V shed 0 bases and J shed 9 bases, with 12 bases lying between them. The germline gives CDR1 SGHRS, CDR2 YFSETQ. CDR3 amino acids: CASSLGTGGQAFF. As DNA, the CDR3 is TGCGCCAGCAGCTTGGGGACCGGGGGACAAGCTTTCTTT.

The chain is built from TRBV7-6 and TRBJ2-1; TRBD2 matches at 11 bases. Germline V gives CDR1 SGHVS, CDR2 FNYEAQ. The CDR3 loop spans 15 amino acids. After removal of 5 bases from V and 6 bases from J, the junction contained 6 bases not matched to a gene. The DNA of the CDR3 is TGTGCCAGCAGCCTTGGGACTAGCGGACTCAATGAGCAGTTCTTC. Translated, it gives CASSLGTSGLNEQFF.

This clonotype turned up a few times. The CDR3 sequence is CASSLAPGEQYF. The CDR3 DNA is TGTGCCAGCAGCTTAGCGCCGGGGGAGCAGTACTTC. This chain joins TRBV7-9 and TRBJ2-7; D is perhaps TRBD2 (5 bases). This CDR3 region has 12 residues. V lost 0 bases to trimming and J lost 7 bases, with 7 bases between them. Looked up from germline, CDR1 is SEHNR and CDR2 is FQNEAQ (reference sequence).

This clonotype was counted a few times. The chain recombines TRBV15 with TRBJ2-3; no firm D call. Trimming pared 3 bases from V and 1 base from J, leaving 11 bases between. The CDR3 length is 15 residues. Germline V gives CDR1 LNHNV, CDR2 YYDKDF (reference sequence). DNA for the CDR3: TGTGCCACCAGCAGCATAATGGGTGGCACAGATACGCAGTATTTT. Its translation is CATSSIMGGTDTQYF.

The V gene is TRBV29-1, the J gene TRBJ1-2, with TRBD1 identical over 8 bases. After removal of 5 bases from V and 1 base from J, the junction contained 3 bases not matched to a gene. The CDR3 is made up of 13 amino acids. Germline CDR1 reads SQVTM; CDR2 reads ANQGSEA. This CDR3 reads CSVWTGNNYGYTF. The CDR3 DNA reads as TGCAGCGTTTGGACAGGGAATAACTATGGCTACACCTTC. Filled out from reference TRBV29-1 and TRBJ1-2, the complete variable domain reads SAVISQKPSRDICQRGTSLTIQCQVDSQVTMMFWYRQQPGQSLTLIATANQGSEATYESGFVIDKFPISRPNLTFSTLTVSNMSPEDSSIYLCSVWTGNNYGYTFGSGTRLTVV.

Concerning this clonotype: This may be a read error: a much more frequent sequence differs by one nucleotide. V is TRBV3-1 and J is TRBJ2-3; D is unclear. CDR1 and CDR2 (germline): LGHDT, YNNKEL (reference sequence). CDR3 size: 12 residues. CDR3 sequence reads: CAGSQVQSAQYF. In DNA form, the CDR3 reads TGTGCCGGCAGCCAAGTCCAGAGTGCGCAGTATTTT.

This clonotype has only a few counts. V gene TRBV28 combines with J gene TRBJ2-7; 9 bases match TRBD2. CDR3 length: 15 residues. Germline trimming cut 3 bases from V and 4 bases from J; bases unmatched to any gene: 7. Germline V lookup: CDR1 MDHEN, CDR2 SYDVKM. The CDR3 protein is CASSFIAGEGYEQYF. The CDR3, as DNA: TGTGCCAGCAGTTTTATAGCGGGAGAAGGGTACGAGCAGTACTTC.

The chain carries TRBV18 and TRBJ2-1, with a weak D call TRBD1 (6 bases). In germline, CDR1 is KGHSH, CDR2 LQKENI. CDR3 length: 10 amino acids. V was clipped by 5 bases and J by 14 bases, with 10 bases between them. CDR3 region: CASSEGVEFF. The CDR3 nucleotides read TGTGCCAGCTCAGAGGGGGTAGAGTTCTTC.

There are many counts of this clonotype. The chain carries TRBV30 and TRBJ2-5, with a tentative D call TRBD2 (6 bases). The germline V and J ends were trimmed by 5 bases and 7 bases, with 26 bases remaining between them. The CDR3 has 16 amino acids. Germline values: CDR1 GTSNPN, CDR2 SVGIG (reference sequence). CDR3 sequence reads: CAWLKTWTTTGGTQYF. In nucleotides, the CDR3 is TGTGCCTGGTTGAAAACTTGGACTACCACTGGTGGGACCCAGTACTTC.

This clonotype was picked up many times. J is TRBJ2-6 and V is TRBV3-1; 9 nucleotides align to TRBD1. Germline CDR1 and CDR2: LGHDT and YNNKEL (reference sequence). V lost 6 bases to trimming and J lost 5 bases; unmatched junction nucleotides: 5. The CDR3 loop spans 15 amino acids. This CDR3 is CASRPTGGRANVLTF. In nucleotides, the CDR3 is TGTGCCAGCAGACCGACAGGGGGTCGGGCCAACGTCCTGACTTTC.

V is TRBV15 and J is TRBJ2-7; possibly TRBD2 for D (5 bases). The DNA end favors TRBJ2-1, so the J call may be wrong. The CDR3 consists of 13 residues. Looked up from germline, CDR1 is LNHNV and CDR2 is YYDKDF (reference sequence). The chain's CDR3 is CATSRDASYEQFF. CDR3 nucleotide sequence: TGTGCCACCAGCAGAGATGCTAGCTACGAGCAGTTCTTC.

This clonotype was observed a few times. V and J are TRBV24-1 and TRBJ1-1, with D perhaps TRBD1 (6 bases). The V gene lost 3 bases and the J gene lost 8 bases, with 9 bases spanning the gap. The CDR3 covers 12 residues. From germline, CDR1 is KGHDR and CDR2 SFDVKD. The CDR3 DNA is TGTGCCACCAGTGATGCAACAGGGGAAGCTTTCTTT. This translates into CATSDATGEAFF.

This chain connects TRBV5-5 to TRBJ2-7, with 16 bases aligning to TRBD2. The V segment lost 3 bases and the J segment 2 bases; nucleotides outside the gene matches: 5. The V gene's germline CDR1 is SGHKS and CDR2 YYEKEE (reference sequence). This CDR3 has 17 residues. The CDR3 reads CASSSGTSGRGTYEQYF. The CDR3 DNA reads as TGTGCCAGCAGCTCCGGGACTAGCGGGAGGGGAACCTACGAGCAGTACTTC.

V and J are TRBV20-1 and TRBJ1-4; D gene uncertain. CDR3 length: 15 amino acids. Trimming took off 6 bases at V and 2 bases at J, with 16 bases between the two ends. Germline values: CDR1 DFQATT, CDR2 SNEGSKA (reference sequence). The CDR3 region is CSAPRVSATNEKLFF. Written as DNA, the CDR3 is TGCAGTGCCCCCCGGGTTTCAGCCACTAATGAAAAACTGTTTTTT.

With regard to this clonotype: A much larger clone lies a single base off, so this may be a read error. This chain connects TRBV7-9 to TRBJ1-1; the match to TRBD1 covers 8 bases. The CDR3 loop spans 16 amino acids. From germline, CDR1 is SEHNR and CDR2 FQNEAQ (reference sequence). CDR3 amino acids: CASSPRQGMMNTEASF. The CDR3 DNA sequence: TGTGCCAGCAGCCCCAGACAGGGGATGATGAACACTGAAGCTTCCTTT.

This clonotype showed up many times. The DNA of the CDR3 is TGTGCCAGCAATCCAGCCACAGAGTTGAGCTCTGGAAACACCATATATTTT. Encoded protein: CASNPATELSSGNTIYF. The chain uses TRBV6-1 and TRBJ1-3; no reliable D call. The V end was cut by 7 bases, the J end by 0 bases, with 19 bases between. CDR1 is MNHNS and CDR2 is SASEGT in the germline V gene. The length of the CDR3 is 17 residues.